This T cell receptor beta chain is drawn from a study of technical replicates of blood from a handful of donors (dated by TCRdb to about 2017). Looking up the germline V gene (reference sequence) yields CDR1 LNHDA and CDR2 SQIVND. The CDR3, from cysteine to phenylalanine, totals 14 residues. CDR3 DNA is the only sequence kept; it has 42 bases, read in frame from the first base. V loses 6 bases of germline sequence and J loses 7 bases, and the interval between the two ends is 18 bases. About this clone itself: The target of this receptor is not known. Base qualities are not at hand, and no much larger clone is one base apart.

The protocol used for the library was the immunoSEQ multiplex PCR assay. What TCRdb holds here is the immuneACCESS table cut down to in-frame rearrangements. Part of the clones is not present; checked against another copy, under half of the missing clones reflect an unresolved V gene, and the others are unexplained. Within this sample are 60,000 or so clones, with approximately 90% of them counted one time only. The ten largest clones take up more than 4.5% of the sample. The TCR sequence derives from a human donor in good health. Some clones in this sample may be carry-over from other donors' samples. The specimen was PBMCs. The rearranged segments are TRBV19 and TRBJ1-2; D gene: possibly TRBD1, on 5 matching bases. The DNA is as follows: TGTGCCAGTAGCCGTTATGGGGACTTCGGTGGCTACACCTTC. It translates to CASSRYGDFGGYTF.